The source of this TCR beta chain is a study of cytomegalovirus exposure and HLA in healthy donors. Study-wide points: The study listed approximately 160 cytomegalovirus-associated TCR beta chains. Generally TCR sequences proved uncommon, though certain public TCRs appeared in numerous donors. Among the CMV-associated chains, a few were confirmed in vitro as specific for CMV antigens.

Assay used: immunoSEQ multiplex PCR; TCRdb lists only in-frame clones, some missing. The table has 130,000 to 150,000 clones, approximately 91% seen once; the top ten hold 0.6% to 0.8%. With regard to this clone: The antigen remains unidentified.

Germline V gene data show CDR1 as SGDLS and CDR2 as YYNGEE. V lost 4 bases, J lost 4 bases, and 8 bases stayed unmatched. The CDR3 extends over 15 amino acids. Donors came from a validation cohort of over a hundred subjects, distinct from the first 666-subject cohort. The rearrangement links TRBV9 to TRBJ2-3, with 8 positions matching TRBD1. The TCR comes from a young man in good health and CMV-seronegative. Material for sequencing was PBMCs. The DNA of the CDR3 is TGTGCCAGCAGCCCTCGGACAGGGTCGGCAGATACGCAGTATTTT. Translated, it gives CASSPRTGSADTQYF. The complete variable domain, with remaining parts taken from reference TRBV9 and TRBJ2-3, reads DSGVTQTPKHLITATGQRVTLRCSPRSGDLSVYWYQQSLDQGLQFLIQYYNGEERAKGNILERFSAQQFPDLHSELNLSSLELGDSALYFCASSPRTGSADTQYFGPGTRLTVL.